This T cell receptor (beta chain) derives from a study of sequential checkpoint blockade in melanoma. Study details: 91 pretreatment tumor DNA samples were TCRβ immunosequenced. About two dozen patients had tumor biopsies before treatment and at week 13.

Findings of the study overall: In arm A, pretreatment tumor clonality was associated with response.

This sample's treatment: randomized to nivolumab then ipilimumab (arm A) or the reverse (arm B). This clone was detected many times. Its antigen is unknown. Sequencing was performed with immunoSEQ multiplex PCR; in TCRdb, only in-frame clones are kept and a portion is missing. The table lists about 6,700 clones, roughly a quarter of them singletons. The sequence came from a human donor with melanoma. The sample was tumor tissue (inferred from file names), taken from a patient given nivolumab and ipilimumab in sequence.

As DNA, the CDR3 is TGTGCCAGCAGCTTGGCTGGGAGGACCGAAGAGACCCAGTACTTC. This translates into CASSLAGRTEETQYF. The chain couples TRBV11-3 to TRBJ2-5, with D maybe TRBD2 (6 bases). Germline V gene sequence: CDR1 SGHNT, CDR2 YENEEA. The V end was cut by 3 bases, the J end by 3 bases, with 14 bases between. This CDR3 has 15 amino acids.